This entry describes one T cell receptor beta chain. Antigen: not known. The source of the sample is a study of T cell responses to AZD1222 COVID-19 vaccine. Study-level findings and limits: Repertoires were obtained solely post-peak T cell response.

With 3 bases removed from V and 0 bases from J, the gap between germline ends came to 10 bases. Germline assignment: CDR1 SGHRS and CDR2 YFSETQ. The CDR3 runs to 14 residues. The table came from immunoSEQ multiplex PCR; TCRdb's copy has only in-frame clones and leaves some out. In the table there are around 140,000 clones, more than 70% of which are singletons. This clonotype was sampled from an adult in good health. The sample in question was peripheral blood, obtained on day 0 of AZD1222 vaccination. The chain combines TRBV5-1 with TRBJ2-7; D call uncertain. Here the CDR3 reads CASSSPGLSYEQYF. The DNA of the CDR3 is TGCGCCAGCAGCTCTCCGGGCCTCTCCTACGAGCAGTACTTC.